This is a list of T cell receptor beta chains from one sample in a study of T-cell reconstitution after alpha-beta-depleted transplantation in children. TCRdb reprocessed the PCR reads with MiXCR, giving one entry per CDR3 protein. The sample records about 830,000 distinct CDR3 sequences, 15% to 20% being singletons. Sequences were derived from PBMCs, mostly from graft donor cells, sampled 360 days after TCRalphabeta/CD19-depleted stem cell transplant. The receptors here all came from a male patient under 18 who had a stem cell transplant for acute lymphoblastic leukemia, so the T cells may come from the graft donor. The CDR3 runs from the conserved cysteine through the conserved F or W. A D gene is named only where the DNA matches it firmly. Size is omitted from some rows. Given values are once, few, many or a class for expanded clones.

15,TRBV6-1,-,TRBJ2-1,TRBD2,CASTPSGRVGNEQFF,TGTGCCAGCACCCCGAGCGGGAGAGTAGGGAATGAGCAGTTCTTC
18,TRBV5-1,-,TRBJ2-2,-,CASSSANLGTWGTGELFF,TGCGCCAGCAGCTCCGCTAACCTAGGAACCTGGGGGACCGGGGAGCTGTTTTTT
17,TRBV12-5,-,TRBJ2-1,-,CASGLVVATVRYNEQFF,TGTGCTAGTGGTTTGGTAGTAGCTACGGTCAGGTACAATGAGCAGTTCTTC
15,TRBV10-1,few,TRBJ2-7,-,CASSEVRDLGYEQYF,TGCGCCAGCAGTGAGGTGCGGGACCTAGGCTACGAGCAGTACTTC
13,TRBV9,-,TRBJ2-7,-,CASSAGPVYEQYF,TGTGCCAGCAGCGCTGGGCCGGTTTACGAGCAGTACTTC
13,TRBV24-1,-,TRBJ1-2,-,CATKKEVYDGYTF,TGTGCCACCAAAAAGGAGGTGTACGATGGCTACACCTTC
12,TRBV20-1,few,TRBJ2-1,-,CSARVSLPEQFF,TGCAGTGCTAGGGTCAGTCTGCCTGAGCAGTTCTTC
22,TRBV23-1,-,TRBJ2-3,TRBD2,CASSRRGSGRADPGRSTDTQYF,TGCGCCAGCAGTCGGAGGGGTAGCGGGAGGGCCGACCCTGGAAGAAGCACAGATACGCAGTATTTT
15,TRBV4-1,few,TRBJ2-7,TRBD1,CASSQHASGQLVKYF,TGCGCCAGCAGCCAGCACGCGTCGGGACAGCTGGTTAAGTACTTC
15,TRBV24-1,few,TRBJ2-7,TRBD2,CATSDRLAASYEQYF,TGTGCCACCAGTGATCGACTAGCGGCCTCCTACGAGCAGTACTTC
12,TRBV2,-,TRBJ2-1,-,CASSGQYNEQFF,TGTGCCAGCAGTGGACAGTACAATGAGCAGTTCTTC
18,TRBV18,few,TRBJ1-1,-,CASSPPGRNGVTNTEAFF,TGTGCCAGCTCACCACCGGGCCGGAATGGAGTAACGAACACTGAAGCTTTCTTT
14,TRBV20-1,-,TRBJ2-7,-,CSARDYGGAYEQYF,TGCAGTGCTAGAGATTATGGGGGCGCATACGAGCAGTACTTC
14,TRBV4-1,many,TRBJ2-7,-,CASSPAMSPYEQYF,TGCGCCAGCAGCCCCGCAATGTCTCCCTACGAGCAGTACTTC
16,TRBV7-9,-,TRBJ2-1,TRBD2,CASSYNELADYNEQFF,TGTGCCAGCAGCTACAATGAGCTAGCGGACTACAATGAGCAGTTCTTC
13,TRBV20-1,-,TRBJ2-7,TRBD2,CSALAGSSYEQYF,TGCAGTGCTTTAGCGGGTAGCTCCTACGAGCAGTACTTC
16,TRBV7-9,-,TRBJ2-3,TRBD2,CATDPAFSGTTDTQYF,TGTGCCACCGACCCAGCCTTTAGCGGGACTACAGATACGCAGTATTTT
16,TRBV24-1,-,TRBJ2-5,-,CATSDFPTRSWETQYF,TGTGCCACCAGTGATTTCCCGACTAGGTCTTGGGAGACCCAGTACTTC
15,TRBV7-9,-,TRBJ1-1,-,CASSFNQGANTEAFF,TGTGCCAGCAGCTTCAATCAGGGTGCGAACACTGAAGCTTTCTTT
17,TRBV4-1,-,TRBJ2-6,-,CASSQAWQASGANVLTF,TGCGCCAGCAGCCAAGCATGGCAGGCGTCTGGGGCCAACGTCCTGACTTTC
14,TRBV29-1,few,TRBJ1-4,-,CSVVETAIYEKLFF,TGCAGCGTTGTTGAGACAGCTATTTATGAAAAACTGTTTTTT
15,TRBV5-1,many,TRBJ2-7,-,CASSQALGGGKEQYF,TGCGCCAGCAGCCAAGCCTTAGGGGGCGGGAAGGAGCAGTACTTC
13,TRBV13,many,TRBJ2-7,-,CASSSSASYEQYF,TGTGCCAGCAGCTCCAGTGCCAGCTACGAGCAGTACTTC
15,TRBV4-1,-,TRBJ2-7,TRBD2,CASSQGLAGGFEQYF,TGCGCCAGCAGCCAGGGCCTAGCGGGAGGGTTCGAGCAGTACTTC
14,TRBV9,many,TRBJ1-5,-,CASSVGDANQPQHF,TGTGCCAGCAGCGTAGGGGACGCCAATCAGCCCCAGCATTTT
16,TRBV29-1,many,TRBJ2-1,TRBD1,CSGQGETSSSYNEQFF,TGCAGCGGCCAGGGGGAAACGAGCTCTAGCTACAATGAGCAGTTCTTC
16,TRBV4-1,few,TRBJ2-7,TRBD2,CASSQDGRESSYEQYF,TGCGCCAGCAGCCAAGATGGGCGGGAGAGCTCCTACGAGCAGTACTTC
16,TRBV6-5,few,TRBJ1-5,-,CASSYQDRLSNQPQHF,TGTGCCAGCAGTTACCAGGACCGTCTTAGCAATCAGCCCCAGCATTTT
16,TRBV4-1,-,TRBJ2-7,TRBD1,CASSQTSTGEAYEQYF,TGCGCCAGCAGCCAAACCTCGACAGGGGAGGCCTACGAGCAGTACTTC
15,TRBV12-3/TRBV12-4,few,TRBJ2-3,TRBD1,CASRGQGLSTDTQYF,TGTGCCAGCAGAGGACAGGGGCTTAGCACAGATACGCAGTATTTT
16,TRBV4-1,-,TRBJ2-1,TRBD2,CASSQGTSGVYNEQFF,TGCGCCAGCAGCCAGGGGACTAGCGGGGTATACAATGAGCAGTTCTTC
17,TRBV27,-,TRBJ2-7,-,CASSKGVVAPYSYEQYF,TGTGCCAGCAGTAAGGGTGTCGTAGCCCCTTACTCCTACGAGCAGTACTTC
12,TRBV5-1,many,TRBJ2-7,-,CASSLADREQYF,TGCGCCAGCAGCCTGGCCGACAGAGAGCAGTACTTC
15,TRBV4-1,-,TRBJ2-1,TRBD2,CASGRDVWREEKQFF,TGCGCCAGCGGGAGGGACGTATGGCGGGAGGAAAAGCAGTTCTTC
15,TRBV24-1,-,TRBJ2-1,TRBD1,CATKMTGGLDNEQFF,TGTGCCACAAAAATGACAGGGGGCTTGGACAATGAGCAGTTCTTC
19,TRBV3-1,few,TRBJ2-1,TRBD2,CASSQDQFSLGLADNEQFF,TGTGCCAGCAGCCAAGATCAGTTCTCGTTGGGACTAGCGGACAATGAGCAGTTCTTC
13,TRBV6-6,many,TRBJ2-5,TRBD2,CASSWASGRPQYF,TGTGCCAGCAGTTGGGCTAGCGGGAGACCCCAGTACTTC
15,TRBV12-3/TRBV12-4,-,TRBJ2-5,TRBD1,CASSIKQGLRETQYF,TGTGCCAGCAGTATAAAACAGGGGCTAAGAGAGACCCAGTACTTC
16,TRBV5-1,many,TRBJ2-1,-,CASSLAGSLVIDEQFF,TGCGCCAGCAGCTTGGCCGGGTCTTTAGTCATCGATGAGCAGTTCTTC
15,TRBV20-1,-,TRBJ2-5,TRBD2,CSARSLAGTKETQYF,TGCAGTGCTAGGTCCCTAGCGGGGACTAAAGAGACCCAGTACTTC
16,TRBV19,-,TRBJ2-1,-,CASSPLRAIKYNEQFF,TGTGCCAGTAGTCCCCTGCGCGCTATTAAATACAATGAGCAGTTCTTC
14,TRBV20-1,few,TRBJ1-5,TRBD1,CSARTGASNQPQHF,TGCAGTGCTAGGACAGGGGCTAGCAATCAGCCCCAGCATTTT
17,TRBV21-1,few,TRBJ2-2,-,CASRTLAGDSNTGELFF,TGTGCCAGCAGAACTCTCGCCGGGGATTCGAACACCGGGGAGCTGTTTTTT
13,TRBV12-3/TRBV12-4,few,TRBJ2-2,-,CASSIRQTGELFF,TGTGCCAGCAGTATCCGACAGACCGGGGAGCTGTTTTTT
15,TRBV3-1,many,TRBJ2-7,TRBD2,CASSQELAASYEQYF,TGTGCCAGCAGCCAAGAACTAGCGGCCTCCTACGAGCAGTACTTC